The 19 T cell receptor beta chains reported below all come from one sample, sequenced in a study of OX40 agonist ivuxolimab in advanced cancers. The data were produced by immunoSEQ multiplex PCR, yet TCRdb's version contains in-frame clones alone and is incomplete. The table includes roughly 100,000 clones, about 86% detected once. The sample in question was CD4+ or CD8+ T cells sorted from blood, obtained in a trial of the OX40 agonist ivuxolimab. The source of these receptors is an adult with an advanced solid tumor such as melanoma, head and neck, liver or kidney cancer.

This chain links TRBV7-8 with TRBJ1-2; 7 bases are shared with TRBD1. The CDR3 sequence is 12 residues long. The ends lost 6 bases at V and 6 bases at J; junction bases unmatched: 4. Looked up from germline, CDR1 is SGHVS and CDR2 is FQNEAQ. CDR3 nucleotide sequence: TGTGCCAGCAGTTTCCAGGGGGATGGCTACACCTTC. It is translated as CASSFQGDGYTF.

The rearrangement uses TRBV20-1 and TRBJ1-1; D is possibly TRBD1 (5 bases). CDR3 length: 11 amino acids. CDR1 and CDR2 from the germline V gene are DFQATT and SNEGSKA (reference sequence). Trimming removed 3 bases from V and 8 bases from J, with 10 bases in between. CDR3 coding DNA: TGCAGTGCTAGCCAACACAGGGAAGCTTTCTTT. Its translation is CSASQHREAFF.

This clone was found once. The chain joins TRBV6-1 to TRBJ1-5; 9 bases fit TRBD1. CDR3 length equals 14 residues. The V and J ends lost 6 bases and 4 bases, in that order; junction bases with no gene match: 4. Germline V gene data show CDR1 as MNHNS and CDR2 as SASEGT. The chain's CDR3 is CASRTGGVNQPQHF. CDR3 sequence (DNA): TGTGCCAGCAGGACAGGGGGGGTTAATCAGCCCCAGCATTTT.

The chain employs TRBV6-1 and TRBJ2-5; 8 nucleotides agree with TRBD1. V lost 1 base to trimming and J lost 5 bases; unmatched junction nucleotides: 6. Germline V gene lookup returns CDR1 MNHNS and CDR2 SASEGT. This CDR3 region has 15 residues. CDR3 residues: CASSEGTGGWETQYF. Here the CDR3 DNA reads TGTGCCAGCAGTGAAGGTACAGGGGGATGGGAGACCCAGTACTTC.

This chain connects TRBV10-3 to TRBJ2-7; D could derive from TRBD1 or TRBD2 (5 bases each). Trimming removed 9 bases at V and 0 bases at J, with 12 bases between. Germline lookup yields CDR1 ENHRY and CDR2 SYGVKD. The CDR3 length is 13 residues. The CDR3, as DNA: TGTGCCATGGGGGACGGACTCTCCTACGAGCAGTACTTC. It encodes CAMGDGLSYEQYF.

The V and J genes are TRBV2 and TRBJ2-5; a possible D gene is TRBD1 (6 bases). This CDR3 is built from 12 residues. Germline CDR1 and CDR2: SNHLY and FYNNEI. Deletions cut 6 bases from V and 3 bases from J, with 8 bases between. This chain's CDR3 is CASRRTEETQYF. CDR3 bases: TGTGCCAGCAGGAGGACAGAAGAGACCCAGTACTTC.

V gene TRBV4-3 combines with J gene TRBJ2-3; 9 bases agree with TRBD2. Germline V CDR1 and CDR2: LGHNA, YSLEER. J gave up 4 bases and V 0 bases, and 5 bases lay outside the gene matches. The CDR3 is made up of 16 amino acids. CDR3 DNA: TGCGCCAGCAGCCAAGACGGGCTAGCGGGGCCAGATACGCAGTATTTT. Translation: CASSQDGLAGPDTQYF.

This clone was seen just once. This chain links TRBV9 with TRBJ2-1, with 10 bases fitting TRBD2. The J segment lost 5 bases and the V segment lost 2 bases, leaving 4 bases of the junction unmatched. Germline V lookup: CDR1 SGDLS, CDR2 YYNGEE. This CDR3 region has 15 residues. CDR3 DNA sequence: TGTGCCAGCAGCGTGCCGGGACTAGCGAACAATGAGCAGTTCTTC. Translation: CASSVPGLANNEQFF.

The rearrangement uses TRBV11-3 and TRBJ2-1; 8 nucleotides align to TRBD1. CDR1 is SGHNT and CDR2 is YENEEA in the germline V gene. The CDR3 covers 16 residues. V trimming: 4 bases; J trimming: 0 bases; junction bases outside the gene matches: 5. The CDR3: CASSSGGTGSYNEQFF. The CDR3 nucleotides are TGTGCCAGCAGCTCCGGCGGGACAGGCTCCTACAATGAGCAGTTCTTC.

The chain carries TRBV25-1 and TRBJ2-5; TRBD1 aligns across 8 bases. Germline assignment: CDR1 MGHDK and CDR2 SYGVNS. The V segment lost 4 bases and the J segment 1 base; nucleotides outside the gene matches: 8. The CDR3 is made up of 16 amino acids. The CDR3 DNA reads TGTGCCAGCAGTGCCCGGACAGGGATGGGCCAAGAGACCCAGTACTTC. It yields the protein CASSARTGMGQETQYF.

The sample holds many counts of this clone. The chain carries TRBV9 and TRBJ1-3; D unclear. The V gene lost 3 bases and the J gene lost 3 bases, with 10 bases spanning the gap. The length of the CDR3 is 14 residues. CDR1 and CDR2 (germline): SGDLS, YYNGEE. CDR3 in DNA: TGTGCCAGCAGCGCCTTCTACCTTGGAAACACCATATATTTT. It translates to CASSAFYLGNTIYF.

The chain links TRBV15 to TRBJ2-7, with 7 nucleotides matching TRBD1. Germline lookup yields CDR1 LNHNV and CDR2 YYDKDF (reference sequence). The CDR3 totals 15 residues. V dropped 0 bases and J dropped 3; count of bases not matched to a gene: 5. CDR3 sequence reads: CATSRDRQGDYEQYF. The CDR3 bases are TGTGCCACCAGCAGAGATCGACAGGGCGACTACGAGCAGTACTTC. Looking up the rest from reference TRBV15 and TRBJ2-7 gives the full variable domain: DAMVIQNPRYQVTQFGKPVTLSCSQTLNHNVMYWYQQKSSQAPKLLFHYYDKDFNNEADTPDNFQSRRPNTSFCFLDIRSPGLGDTAMYLCATSRDRQGDYEQYFGPGTRLTVT.

This chain's CDR3 is CASSQDFLAGDTQYF. In nucleotides, the CDR3 is TGCGCCAGCAGCCAAGATTTCCTAGCTGGGGATACGCAGTATTTT. This rearrangement joins TRBV4-1 to TRBJ2-3; a weak D match, TRBD2 (5 bases). Trimming removed 0 bases from V and 6 bases from J, with 13 bases in between. Germline V CDR1 and CDR2: MGHRA, YSYEKL. The CDR3 runs 15 residues.

This clone was picked up one time. The rearrangement links TRBV11-3 to TRBJ1-1, with 9 nucleotides matching TRBD1. The V gene's germline CDR1 is SGHNT and CDR2 YENEEA. CDR3 length equals 15 residues. Trimming cost V 5 bases and J 2 bases; bases outside gene matches: 6. In nucleotides, the CDR3 is TGTGCCAGCAGCACGGGACAGGGACTTAACACTGAAGCTTTCTTT. It encodes CASSTGQGLNTEAFF.

The chain is built from TRBV29-1 and TRBJ2-1; D is perhaps TRBD1 or TRBD2 (5 bases each). Germline-derived CDR1 and CDR2 are SQVTM and ANQGSEA. The CDR3 is 13 amino acids. Trimming removed 3 bases at V and 4 bases at J, with 10 bases between. The CDR3 reads CSVDSGAYNEQFF. The CDR3 DNA is TGCAGCGTTGATTCCGGGGCTTACAATGAGCAGTTCTTC.

This chain connects TRBV7-9 to TRBJ2-5, with unresolved D. The CDR3 runs to 14 residues. V lost 4 bases, J lost 1 base, and 10 bases lay in between. Germline assignment: CDR1 SEHNR and CDR2 FQNEAQ (reference sequence). CDR3 in amino acids: CASSYAASQETQYF. Here the CDR3 DNA reads TGTGCCAGCAGCTACGCGGCATCCCAAGAGACCCAGTACTTC. Filled out from reference TRBV7-9 and TRBJ2-5, the complete variable domain reads DTGVSQNPRHKITKRGQNVTFRCDPISEHNRLYWYRQTLGQGPEFLTYFQNEAQLEKSRLLSDRFSAERPKGSFSTLEIQRTEQGDSAMYLCASSYAASQETQYFGPGTRLLVL.

This chain uses TRBV5-1 with TRBJ2-5, with 8 bases that match TRBD1. V trimming: 3 bases; J trimming: 3 bases; junction bases outside the gene matches: 1. The CDR3 loop spans 13 amino acids. Looked up from germline, CDR1 is SGHRS and CDR2 is YFSETQ. The CDR3 reads CASSWTGKETQYF. CDR3 nucleotides: TGCGCCAGCAGCTGGACAGGGAAAGAGACCCAGTACTTC.

This rearrangement joins TRBV27 to TRBJ2-3; D is unclear. CDR1 is MNHEY and CDR2 is SMNVEV in the germline V gene (reference sequence). Trimming stripped 2 bases from V and 2 bases from J, with 8 bases between. This CDR3 region has 14 residues. CDR3 protein: CASSLAHTTDTQYF. The CDR3 DNA reads as TGTGCCAGCAGTTTAGCCCACACCACAGATACGCAGTATTTT.

The chain joins TRBV28 to TRBJ1-1; D is perhaps TRBD1 (5 bases). Looked up from germline, CDR1 is MDHEN and CDR2 is SYDVKM. The germline V and J ends were trimmed by 2 bases and 2 bases, with 9 bases remaining between them. There are 14 residues in the CDR3. In DNA form, the CDR3 reads TGTGCCAGCAGTTTAGCTCAGGGAAACACTGAAGCTTTCTTT. It specifies CASSLAQGNTEAFF.